Below, 30 T cell receptor beta chains from the same sample are listed, as sequenced in a study of blood T cells in healthy people across ages. Alongside a J-beta primer mix, a sample-barcoded 5' primer served in a second PCR lasting about 7 to 12 cycles. Each CDR3 protein is one row after TCRdb ran MiXCR on the 5' RACE reads. The sample has about 1.8 million distinct CDR3 sequences, around half seen once; the top ten hold roughly 2.1%. The source material was blood. These receptors were taken from a middle-aged woman in good health.

A few counts support this clonotype. The chain combines TRBV7-9 with TRBJ2-3; no reliable D call. The CDR3 length is 13 residues. Germline CDR1 and CDR2: SEHNR and FQNEAQ (reference sequence). V was shortened by 6 bases and J by 2 bases, with 9 bases between the two germline ends. The CDR3 coding sequence is TGTGCCAGCAGGTATACAGCCACAGATACGCAGTATTTT. Translation gives CASRYTATDTQYF.

This clonotype was detected only once. The chain combines TRBV5-4 with TRBJ2-5; D not resolved. Germline CDR1 and CDR2: SGHNT and YYREEE (reference sequence). The CDR3 sequence is 13 residues long. V was cut by 5 bases and J by 5 bases, with 13 bases left in between. The CDR3 loop is CASREQTGETQYF. In DNA, the CDR3 is TGTGCCAGCAGGGAACAGACCGGGGAGACCCAGTACTTC.

The rearrangement joins TRBV3-1 to TRBJ2-3; TRBD2 might be the D (7 bases). Germline CDR1 reads LGHDT; CDR2 reads YNNKEL (reference sequence). This CDR3 spans 16 amino acids. The V gene lost 4 bases and the J gene lost 2 bases, with 16 bases spanning the gap. CDR3 region: CASSPGASGYTDTQYF. CDR3 sequence (DNA): TGTGCCAGCAGCCCAGGGGCTAGCGGATACACAGATACGCAGTATTTT.

V usage is TRBV4-1 and J usage is TRBJ2-1; 9 bases are a match to TRBD2. Germline CDR1 and CDR2: MGHRA and YSYEKL. Unmatched junction bases numbered 7, after V lost 0 bases and J lost 10 bases. The CDR3 has 15 amino acids. The CDR3 here is CASSQDALAGYEQFF. As DNA, the CDR3 is TGCGCCAGCAGCCAAGATGCACTAGCGGGCTACGAGCAGTTCTTC.

V gene TRBV20-1 combines with J gene TRBJ2-5; 7 nucleotides line up with TRBD2. This CDR3 has 15 amino acids. The junction had 10 bases not matched to a gene; V was cut back by 5 bases and J by 1 base. Per germline, CDR1 DFQATT and CDR2 SNEGSKA (reference sequence). Written as DNA, the CDR3 is TGCAGTGCTGCCCCAGCGGGGAAGACCCAAGAGACCCAGTACTTC. Its translation: CSAAPAGKTQETQYF.

The chain recombines TRBV7-8 with TRBJ2-1; TRBD2 aligns across 7 bases. The germline V gene has CDR1 SGHVS and CDR2 FQNEAQ. The CDR3 has 14 amino acids. V gave up 5 bases and J gave up 7 bases; unmatched junction bases: 8. Here the CDR3 DNA reads TGTGCCAGCAGCAGCGCCGGGACTACTAATGAGCAGTTCTTC. This encodes CASSSAGTTNEQFF.

The chain carries TRBV11-2 and TRBJ2-3; D might be TRBD2 (5 bases). Germline V CDR1 and CDR2: SGHAT, FQNNGV. V gave up 4 bases and J gave up 0 bases, with 11 bases separating them. The CDR3 loop spans 15 amino acids. CDR3: CASSSMRTSTDTQYF. As DNA, the CDR3 is TGTGCCAGCAGCTCAATGCGGACTAGCACAGATACGCAGTATTTT. The full variable domain, rest sourced from reference TRBV11-2 and TRBJ2-3, is EAGVAQSPRYKIIEKRQSVAFWCNPISGHATLYWYQQILGQGPKLLIQFQNNGVVDDSQLPKDRFSAERLKGVDSTLKIQPAKLEDSAVYLCASSSMRTSTDTQYFGPGTRLTVL.

The chain combines TRBV14 with TRBJ2-1, with 9 positions matching TRBD2. The CDR3 loop spans 19 amino acids. CDR1 is SGHDN, CDR2 FVKESK, per germline. V shed 0 bases and J 0 bases; nucleotides not matched to a gene: 9. The CDR3 DNA is TGTGCCAGCAGCCAAGAGCGGCTAGCGGGACTTAGCTCCTACAATGAGCAGTTCTTC. Translating gives CASSQERLAGLSSYNEQFF.

This clonotype occurred once. V usage is TRBV11-2 and J usage is TRBJ2-5; 7 nucleotides line up with TRBD1. The CDR3 contains 17 residues. V shed 0 bases, J shed 2 bases, and the junction held 9 bases outside the gene matches. Per germline, CDR1 SGHAT and CDR2 FQNNGV. The CDR3 is CASSLDEVGRGQETQYF. CDR3 sequence (DNA): TGTGCCAGCAGCTTAGATGAGGTTGGCAGGGGGCAAGAGACCCAGTACTTC.

The J gene is TRBJ2-7, the V gene TRBV15; the D gene is possibly TRBD2 (6 bases). Trimming shortened V by 1 base and J by 4 bases, and 11 bases separated the two germline ends. In germline, CDR1 is LNHNV, CDR2 YYDKDF (reference sequence). There are 14 residues in the CDR3. CDR3 DNA sequence: TGTGCCACCAGCAGAGCGGAGGGGCTTTACGAGCAGTACTTC. This translates into CATSRAEGLYEQYF. The variable domain in full, completed from reference TRBV15 and TRBJ2-7, reads DAMVIQNPRYQVTQFGKPVTLSCSQTLNHNVMYWYQQKSSQAPKLLFHYYDKDFNNEADTPDNFQSRRPNTSFCFLDIRSPGLGDTAMYLCATSRAEGLYEQYFGPGTRLTVT.

This clonotype was found a few times. The chain recombines TRBV20-1 with TRBJ2-7; D possibly uses TRBD1 or TRBD2 (5 bases each). The V and J ends lost 2 bases and 7 bases respectively, with 27 bases between them. CDR1 is DFQATT, CDR2 SNEGSKA, per germline (reference sequence). This CDR3 has 17 amino acids. The CDR3 nucleotides are TGCAGTGCTAGAACCATCGGGACCCTAACGAAGACGGATGAGCAGTACTTC. As protein: CSARTIGTLTKTDEQYF.

The chain employs TRBV6-1 and TRBJ2-7; the D is unclear. This CDR3 region has 15 residues. Trimming stripped 2 bases from V and 4 bases from J, with 15 bases between. Germline CDR1 and CDR2: MNHNS and SASEGT. The CDR3 DNA follows: TGTGCCAGCAGTGAAATAGGGAAAGGGTCATACGAGCAGTACTTC. Encoded protein: CASSEIGKGSYEQYF.

This clonotype has only one observation. This may stem from a read error, because a much larger clone lies one nucleotide away. J is TRBJ2-5 and V is TRBV10-3; the D is unclear. The CDR3 is 13 residues long. V was cut by 4 bases and J by 0 bases, with 6 bases left in between. Germline V gene lookup returns CDR1 ENHRY and CDR2 SYGVKD. The CDR3 nucleotides are TGTGCCATCAGTGGGAACAACCAAGAGACCCAGTACTTC. Translated: CAISGNNQETQYF.

This sequence joins TRBV24-1 and TRBJ2-3; weak D call: TRBD1 (6 bases). CDR1 and CDR2 (germline): KGHDR, SFDVKD. The CDR3 runs to 15 residues. V lost 9 bases and J 2 bases, leaving 17 bases between the germline ends. CDR3 region: CATADRFGATDTQYF. The CDR3 DNA reads TGTGCCACCGCTGACAGGTTTGGGGCCACAGATACGCAGTATTTT.

This clonotype appeared a single time. The chain links TRBV28 to TRBJ1-5; 7 bases fit TRBD1. The J segment lost 1 base and the V segment lost 2 bases, leaving 8 bases of the junction unmatched. CDR3 size: 17 residues. Per germline, CDR1 MDHEN and CDR2 SYDVKM. As DNA, the CDR3 is TGTGCCAGCAGTTTACCTCTCATACAGGGGAGCAATCAGCCCCAGCATTTT. Translated, it gives CASSLPLIQGSNQPQHF.

The rearrangement links TRBV5-1 to TRBJ2-3, with a possible D match to TRBD2 (7 bases). The germline V gene has CDR1 SGHRS and CDR2 YFSETQ. The germline V and J ends were trimmed by 4 bases and 2 bases, with 17 bases remaining between them. This CDR3 is 16 amino acids long. This chain's CDR3 is CASSRERGALTDTQYF. CDR3 DNA: TGCGCCAGCAGCAGGGAACGGGGGGCCCTCACAGATACGCAGTATTTT.

The chain employs TRBV20-1 and TRBJ2-7; 8 bases fit TRBD1. The V segment lost 1 base and the J segment 5 bases; nucleotides outside the gene matches: 10. The CDR3 is 15 residues long. Germline V gives CDR1 DFQATT, CDR2 SNEGSKA (reference sequence). The CDR3 DNA reads as TGCAGTGCTAGAGCGACCGGGACAGGATATAACGAGCAGTACTTC. As protein: CSARATGTGYNEQYF.

The gene calls are TRBV20-1 and TRBJ2-1; D is uncertain. The germline V gene has CDR1 DFQATT and CDR2 SNEGSKA (reference sequence). This CDR3 is 14 amino acids long. V was trimmed by 4 bases and J by 0 bases, leaving 10 bases between them. This CDR3 is CSAIGSGSYNEQFF. The CDR3 DNA sequence: TGCAGTGCTATTGGATCCGGCTCCTACAATGAGCAGTTCTTC.

The chain joins TRBV6-5 to TRBJ1-2; D not resolved. V lost 0 bases, J lost 0 bases, and 5 bases lay in between. This CDR3 is built from 14 residues. The germline V gene has CDR1 MNHEY and CDR2 SVGAGI. This chain's CDR3 is CASSYSGTNYGYTF. The CDR3 bases are TGTGCCAGCAGTTACTCGGGCACTAACTATGGCTACACCTTC.

This clonotype occurred once. The CDR3 end shows no conserved phenylalanine or tryptophan, and so a read error is likely. This chain uses TRBV15 with TRBJ2-6; 11 bases match TRBD1. The V and J ends lost 5 bases and 3 bases, in that order; junction bases with no gene match: 9. The CDR3 covers 18 residues. Per the germline V gene, CDR1 is LNHNV and CDR2 is YYDKDF (reference sequence). The CDR3 is CATSGRDRGKIGANVLTL. In nucleotides, the CDR3 is TGTGCCACCAGCGGCCGGGACAGGGGGAAAATTGGGGCCAACGTCCTGACTTTA.

In the case of this clonotype: An end of the junction does not agree with germline; a read error may underlie this. This chain connects TRBV20-1 to TRBJ2-4; 12 bases match TRBD1. This CDR3 contains 16 residues. Per the germline V gene, CDR1 is DFQATT and CDR2 is SNEGSKA (reference sequence). CDR3 bases: TGCAGTGCACTACCGGGACAGGGGGCTGCCAAAAACGTTCAGTACTTC. Translated, it gives CSALPGQGAAKNVQYF.

The chain carries TRBV7-9 and TRBJ1-2; 7 nucleotides agree with TRBD1. Trimming at V came to 1 base and at J to 4 bases, leaving 6 bases not matched to a gene. Germline CDR1 reads SEHNR; CDR2 reads FQNEAQ (reference sequence). The CDR3 is made up of 15 amino acids. The CDR3 DNA reads as TGTGCCAGCAGCTTAGAGCTGGGACAGACCTATGGCTACACCTTC. It is translated as CASSLELGQTYGYTF.

The CDR3 region is CASSPRTSGDEIRTQYF. The CDR3 DNA reads TGTGCCAGCAGTCCACGGACTAGCGGGGATGAAATACGAACCCAGTACTTC. The gene calls are TRBV27 and TRBJ2-7, with TRBD2 identical over 12 bases. Germline assignment: CDR1 MNHEY and CDR2 SMNVEV (reference sequence). The CDR3 sequence is 17 residues long. J gave up 10 bases and V 5 bases, and 18 bases lay outside the gene matches.

The chain couples TRBV7-9 to TRBJ2-1; 14 bases match TRBD2. The germline gives CDR1 SEHNR, CDR2 FQNEAQ (reference sequence). CDR3 size: 14 residues. Trimming removed 5 bases from V and 14 bases from J; junction bases left unmatched: 8. This chain's CDR3 is CASSPGTSGGKEFF. The DNA of the CDR3 is TGTGCCAGCAGCCCCGGGACTAGCGGGGGAAAGGAGTTCTTC.

The rearrangement uses TRBV10-3 and TRBJ2-7; 7 positions agree with TRBD2. The J call is doubtful: the DNA matches TRBJ2-5 better. Germline V gene lookup returns CDR1 ENHRY and CDR2 SYGVKD. The CDR3 loop spans 14 amino acids. The CDR3 region has the DNA TGTGCCATCAGTGAGGCGGGGGTTGGGGAGACCCAGTACTTC. Protein sequence: CAISEAGVGETQYF.

The chain uses TRBV4-2 and TRBJ2-5, with D perhaps assigned TRBD1 or TRBD2 (5 bases each). Looked up from germline, CDR1 is LGHNA and CDR2 is YNFKEQ. Between the trimmed V and J ends, which lost 4 bases and 4 bases, there was a span of 16 bases. This CDR3 has 15 amino acids. CDR3 region: CASSRRDGAGETQYF. The CDR3 region has the DNA TGTGCCAGCAGCCGTCGGGACGGTGCGGGAGAGACCCAGTACTTC.

This chain links TRBV7-2 with TRBJ2-7; D gene unclear. The CDR3 is 15 amino acids. CDR1 SGHTA and CDR2 FQGNSA come from the germline V gene. With 2 bases removed from V and 0 bases from J, the gap between germline ends came to 11 bases. In nucleotides, the CDR3 is TGTGCCAGCAGCTTAATAGCCGAGGCCTCCTACGAGCAGTACTTC. It codes for CASSLIAEASYEQYF.

This clonotype was seen more than once but under ten times. V gene TRBV2 combines with J gene TRBJ1-5; D is undetermined. V dropped 6 bases and J dropped 5 bases, with 32 bases sitting between them. CDR3 length equals 20 residues. The germline V gene has CDR1 SNHLY and CDR2 FYNNEI. The DNA for the CDR3 is TGTGCCAGCAGGGACGGACTGGCAGTAACGGCCCGTGGTGGGCATCAGCCCCAGCATTTT. Amino acids: CASRDGLAVTARGGHQPQHF. The full variable domain, completed using reference TRBV2 and TRBJ1-5, is EPEVTQTPSHQVTQMGQEVILRCVPISNHLYFYWYRQILGQKVEFLVSFYNNEISEKSEIFDDQFSVERPDGSNFTLKIRSTKLEDSAMYFCASRDGLAVTARGGHQPQHFGDGTRLSIL.

J is TRBJ2-6 and V is TRBV21-1; TRBD2 is the table's D call, not checked against the DNA. TRBV21-1 is described as a pseudogene. The CDR3 has 20 amino acids. The CDR3 sequence: CASTNGQLLHLLSGANVLTF. Here the CDR3 DNA reads TGTGCCAGCACCAACGGCCAGCTACTCCATCTACTCTCTGGGGCCAACGTCCTGACTTTC.

This clonotype was detected a few times. The genes are TRBV7-9 and TRBJ1-2; D remains ambiguous. Between the trimmed V and J ends, which lost 5 bases and 3 bases, there was a span of 13 bases. The CDR3 spans 14 residues. Per the germline V gene, CDR1 is SEHNR and CDR2 is FQNEAQ (reference sequence). In DNA, the CDR3 is TGTGCCAGCAGCCCTCCCACAGTCGACTATGGCTACACCTTC. It is translated as CASSPPTVDYGYTF.